This T cell receptor (beta chain) was recovered during a study of human T cells and chemical hapten exposure. The wider study: Small discrepancies in pooled library volume mainly accounted for the varying TCR yields per sample. Overall study results and limits: With regard to DPC sensitization, TCRs above 1 in 1000 frequency did not change.

This clonotype occurred a few times. Antigen specificity is unknown. Attachment of unique molecular identifiers to individual cDNA molecules was performed in the library. TCRdb processed the RACE reads anew with MiXCR; each CDR3 protein has one entry. The data hold some 81,000 distinct CDR3 sequences, with 8.6% observed a single time. The CDR3 sequence is 14 residues long. The ends lost 5 bases at V and 4 bases at J; junction bases unmatched: 6. The V gene's germline CDR1 is SGHTA and CDR2 FQGTGA. Time point in this sample: healthy volunteer bleed at 6 weeks. Blood, whole and unfractionated, served as the source for total RNA extraction.

Sequenced: whole blood. This chain connects TRBV7-3 to TRBJ1-1; the match to TRBD1 covers 8 bases. This clonotype was sampled from a female donor in good health. Some clones in this sample may be carry-over from other donors' samples. CDR3 sequence reads: CASSPDRGGTEAFF. The DNA for the CDR3 is TGTGCCAGCAGCCCTGACAGGGGAGGCACTGAAGCTTTCTTT.